The present T cell receptor beta chain was sequenced within a study of blood T cell repertoires in COVID-19. Study details: Samples came from the United States, Italy and Spain, spanning acute and convalescent COVID-19. From T cells, B-cell-depleted T cells, or PBMCs came the material, which was cDNA or gDNA.

From germline, CDR1 is SGHRS and CDR2 YFSETQ. Trimming stripped 4 bases from V and 7 bases from J, with 12 bases between. There are 13 residues in the CDR3. Under the authors' procedure: Amplification from reference gene primers served as the basis for estimated nucleated cell counts. Some clones are missing from TCRdb's copy, which holds only in-frame ones; the method was immunoSEQ multiplex PCR. The D gene and trimming were derived from the DNA, and the V and J assignments and clone size from that table. This table holds 70,000 to 100,000 clones, 85% to 95% found once. This clonotype was obtained from a man in his sixties with acute or convalescent COVID-19. The specimen was peripheral blood. The chain employs TRBV5-1 and TRBJ2-1, with D possibly TRBD1 on 6 matching bases. Here the CDR3 reads CASSVDSSNEQFF. The CDR3, as DNA: TGCGCCAGCAGCGTGGACAGTTCGAATGAGCAGTTCTTC. Using reference TRBV5-1 and TRBJ2-1 for the parts outside the CDR3, the full variable domain is KAGVTQTPRYLIKTRGQQVTLSCSPISGHRSVSWYQQTPGQGLQFLFEYFSETQRNKGNFPGRFSGRQFSNSRSEMNVSTLELGDSALYLCASSVDSSNEQFFGPGTRLTVL.